The 31 T cell receptor beta chains listed next were all sequenced from one sample in a study of Ad26.COV2.S vaccination and SARS-CoV-2 variants. The protocol was immunoSEQ multiplex PCR, while the TCRdb copy is restricted to in-frame clones and leaves out a portion. The table includes 380,000 or so clones, 88% detected once. Treatment here: around 19 received Ad26.COV2.S at low or high dose, single or two shots; 5 received placebo; per-sample allocation not given. Day 63 after the first vaccine or placebo injection was the time point for sampling. Specimen: peripheral blood, collected in a trial of Ad26.COV2.S vaccine versus placebo. Receptor source: a person between 18 and 65 years old who received the Ad26.COV2.S COVID-19 vaccine or a placebo.

This chain connects TRBV14 to TRBJ2-3; D may be TRBD1 (8 bases). CDR3 size: 16 residues. The germline gives CDR1 SGHDN, CDR2 FVKESK. V was trimmed by 4 bases and J by 1 base, leaving 15 bases between them. The CDR3 DNA reads TGTGCCAGCAGCCGAACAGGGGGGGTAGGCACAGATACGCAGTATTTT. Protein sequence: CASSRTGGVGTDTQYF.

This chain links TRBV28 with TRBJ2-7; D is possibly TRBD2 (6 bases). The ends were cut back, 2 bases at V and 6 bases at J, with 14 bases in the middle. The CDR3 is made up of 14 amino acids. From germline, CDR1 is MDHEN and CDR2 SYDVKM. CDR3 loop: CASSLGGTRGEQYF. As DNA, the CDR3 is TGTGCCAGCAGTTTAGGAGGGACCAGAGGCGAGCAGTACTTC.

This clone was detected only a few times. The gene calls are TRBV5-4 and TRBJ2-5; 7 positions agree with TRBD2. Germline-derived CDR1 and CDR2 are SGHNT and YYREEE (reference sequence). Losses at the gene ends were 3 bases for V and 2 bases for J; bases not matched to a gene: 4. This CDR3 contains 14 residues. The DNA for the CDR3 is TGTGCCAGCAGCTCCAGGGACTATCAAGAGACCCAGTACTTC. This gives the protein CASSSRDYQETQYF.

V and J are TRBV11-2 and TRBJ2-3; D is possibly TRBD1 (5 bases). CDR1 and CDR2 (germline): SGHAT, FQNNGV. V was pared by 8 bases and J by 3 bases, with 18 bases between. The CDR3 is 15 residues long. The CDR3 nucleotides read TGTGCCAGCTCCTATGCCCCCAGGGCAACAGATACGCAGTATTTT. It translates to CASSYAPRATDTQYF.

The CDR3 DNA is TGCGCCAGCAGCCCTGGTCGACCGACCTTGGGCTATGGCTACACCTTC. It codes for CASSPGRPTLGYGYTF. The rearrangement uses TRBV5-1 and TRBJ1-2; no definite D call. From germline, CDR1 is SGHRS and CDR2 YFSETQ. V lost 4 bases, J lost 4 bases, and 20 bases lay in between. There are 16 residues in the CDR3.

This chain connects TRBV24-1 to TRBJ2-2; D gene unclear. Trimming stripped 5 bases from V and 1 base from J, with 16 bases between. CDR3 length: 17 residues. CDR1 and CDR2 from the germline V gene are KGHDR and SFDVKD. The CDR3, as DNA: TGTGCCACCAGTGGGGGTGGTGGCGGATTGAACACCGGGGAGCTGTTTTTT. As protein: CATSGGGGGLNTGELFF.

The chain is built from TRBV14 and TRBJ2-3; possibly TRBD2 for D (5 bases). In germline, CDR1 is SGHDN, CDR2 FVKESK. Trimming cost V 9 bases and J 6 bases, with 16 bases left between them. The CDR3 totals 13 residues. CDR3 nucleotides: TGTGCCAGTTGTTTGGGGAGATGGGATACGCAGTATTTT. This codes for CASCLGRWDTQYF.

V gene TRBV7-3 combines with J gene TRBJ2-1; TRBD2 agrees at 8 bases. Germline trimming cut 5 bases from V and 2 bases from J; bases unmatched to any gene: 5. The CDR3 totals 15 residues. CDR1 is SGHTA, CDR2 FQGTGA, per germline. Here the CDR3 reads CASSPSGGTYNEQFF. The CDR3 DNA is TGTGCCAGCAGCCCGAGCGGGGGAACCTACAATGAGCAGTTCTTC.

The chain couples TRBV7-2 to TRBJ1-4; D is unclear. This CDR3 region has 14 residues. Germline-derived CDR1 and CDR2 are SGHTA and FQGNSA. V lost 5 bases and J 8 bases, leaving 15 bases between the germline ends. The CDR3 loop reads CASSPGGLVEKLFF. The CDR3 DNA reads as TGTGCCAGCAGCCCAGGTGGGCTAGTAGAAAAACTGTTTTTT.

This chain joins TRBV27 and TRBJ2-1; 9 bases map to TRBD2. Germline V lookup: CDR1 MNHEY, CDR2 SMNVEV (reference sequence). The CDR3 runs to 12 residues. The V and J ends lost 7 bases and 6 bases, in that order; junction bases with no gene match: 1. For the CDR3, the DNA is TGTGCCAGCAAACTAGCGGGCAATGAGCAGTTCTTC. Encoded protein: CASKLAGNEQFF.

The J gene is TRBJ2-1, the V gene TRBV28; D unresolved. Germline values: CDR1 MDHEN, CDR2 SYDVKM. CDR3 length: 12 amino acids. V lost 6 bases, J lost 7 bases, and 10 bases lay in between. The CDR3 coding sequence is TGTGCCAGCAGGCCCAGACGGAATGAGCAGTTCTTC. Its translation: CASRPRRNEQFF.

This clone has a handful of counts. V gene TRBV4-3 combines with J gene TRBJ2-1; TRBD2 matches 7 bases. The germline V gene has CDR1 LGHNA and CDR2 YSLEER. This CDR3 has 17 residues. Trimming at V came to 0 bases and at J to 0 bases, leaving 5 bases not matched to a gene. This chain's CDR3 is CASSQDLERGSYNEQFF. CDR3 nucleotide sequence: TGCGCCAGCAGCCAAGATTTGGAGCGGGGCTCCTACAATGAGCAGTTCTTC.

This chain joins TRBV2 and TRBJ1-2; 12 bases line up with TRBD1. The CDR3 has 16 residues. The germline gives CDR1 SNHLY, CDR2 FYNNEI. J gave up 3 bases and V 7 bases, and 9 bases lay outside the gene matches. Here the CDR3 reads CASTRDRGLTDYGYTF. The CDR3 DNA is TGTGCCAGCACCAGGGACAGGGGGCTCACTGACTATGGCTACACCTTC.

V is TRBV27 and J is TRBJ1-5, with TRBD1 as a possible D gene (6 bases). V was shortened by 5 bases and J by 0 bases, with 8 bases between the two germline ends. Looked up from germline, CDR1 is MNHEY and CDR2 is SMNVEV (reference sequence). The CDR3 has 14 residues. The CDR3 is CASSQGYSNQPQHF. DNA of the CDR3: TGTGCCAGCAGTCAGGGGTATAGCAATCAGCCCCAGCATTTT.

The V call is TRBV27, the J call TRBJ1-2, with TRBD1 matching 7 bases. This CDR3 contains 15 residues. The V segment lost 2 bases and the J segment 2 bases; nucleotides outside the gene matches: 5. The germline V gene has CDR1 MNHEY and CDR2 SMNVEV (reference sequence). CDR3 nucleotide sequence: TGTGCCAGCAGTTTAAGGGGGGACAGAAACTATGGCTACACCTTC. This gives the protein CASSLRGDRNYGYTF.

This chain uses TRBV14 with TRBJ2-5, with a possible D match to TRBD1 (6 bases). The CDR3 extends over 13 amino acids. Germline CDR1 SGHDN, CDR2 FVKESK. V was clipped by 4 bases and J by 7 bases, with 13 bases between them. CDR3 region: CASSLELQGTQYF. The CDR3 coding sequence is TGTGCCAGCAGCCTAGAATTACAGGGGACCCAGTACTTC.

This clone occurred a few times. The chain carries TRBV5-4 and TRBJ1-2, with no clear D. V lost 0 bases, J lost 4 bases, and 10 bases lay in between. Germline CDR1 is SGHNT and CDR2 is YYREEE (reference sequence). The CDR3 runs to 14 residues. CDR3 bases: TGTGCCAGCAGCTTGGGTAGTGTAGCCTATGGCTACACCTTC. This translates into CASSLGSVAYGYTF.

The genes are TRBV5-4 and TRBJ2-2, with D possibly matching TRBD1 (5 bases). The CDR3 runs to 15 residues. Germline-derived CDR1 and CDR2 are SGHNT and YYREEE (reference sequence). The V and J ends lost 4 bases and 7 bases respectively, with 17 bases between them. CDR3 region: CASSPQTRTGGELFF. Written as DNA, the CDR3 is TGTGCCAGCAGCCCTCAAACAAGAACAGGCGGGGAGCTGTTTTTT.

The V call is TRBV6-6, the J call TRBJ2-5; 7 nucleotides agree with TRBD1. The V gene end was trimmed by 5 bases and the J gene end by 5 bases; junction bases not matched to a gene: 8. In germline, CDR1 is MNHNY, CDR2 SVGAGI (reference sequence). This CDR3 has 14 amino acids. CDR3: CASSPKTGLETQYF. CDR3 nucleotide sequence: TGTGCCAGCAGTCCCAAGACAGGGTTGGAGACCCAGTACTTC.

The V gene is TRBV10-3, the J gene TRBJ2-1; D might be TRBD1 (5 bases). The germline V and J ends were trimmed by 0 bases and 6 bases, with 18 bases remaining between them. The CDR3 covers 17 residues. In germline, CDR1 is ENHRY, CDR2 SYGVKD. CDR3 DNA: TGTGCCATCAGTGAGTCAGGTGGATCGGACATCCTCAATGAGCAGTTCTTC. Translating it yields CAISESGGSDILNEQFF.

V usage is TRBV24-1 and J usage is TRBJ2-7, with TRBD1 matching over 10 bases. This CDR3 region has 18 residues. Germline CDR1 and CDR2: KGHDR and SFDVKD. V gave up 5 bases and J gave up 3 bases; unmatched junction bases: 15. CDR3: CATSAREGARDRGYEQYF. CDR3 in DNA: TGTGCCACCAGTGCTCGGGAGGGTGCTCGGGACAGGGGCTACGAGCAGTACTTC.

The rearrangement uses TRBV4-1 and TRBJ2-7; either TRBD1 or TRBD2 may supply D (7 bases each). V lost 3 bases to trimming and J lost 4 bases, with 13 bases between them. This CDR3 contains 14 residues. Germline values: CDR1 MGHRA, CDR2 YSYEKL. CDR3 sequence: CASSQARGGYEQYF. CDR3 coding DNA: TGCGCCAGCAGCCAGGCCAGGGGGGGTTACGAGCAGTACTTC.

This chain uses TRBV6-1 with TRBJ1-1; D perhaps matches TRBD1 (5 bases). The CDR3 has 15 amino acids. Germline V CDR1 and CDR2: MNHNS, SASEGT. V was trimmed by 1 base and J by 1 base, leaving 10 bases between them. The CDR3 DNA reads TGTGCCAGCAGTGAAGGTCACGGGGGGAACACTGAAGCTTTCTTT. It yields the protein CASSEGHGGNTEAFF.

J is TRBJ1-1 and V is TRBV30; D remains unclear. The CDR3 covers 10 residues. V was trimmed by 0 bases and J by 7 bases, leaving 3 bases between them. In germline, CDR1 is GTSNPN, CDR2 SVGIG (reference sequence). The CDR3 loop reads CAWSVFEAFF. The CDR3 DNA reads TGTGCCTGGAGTGTATTTGAAGCTTTCTTT.

CDR3 loop: CASSGALMNTEAFF. For the CDR3, the DNA is TGCGCCAGCAGTGGCGCACTGATGAACACTGAAGCTTTCTTT. The genes are TRBV10-2 and TRBJ1-1; no clear D gene. CDR3 size: 14 residues. Between the trimmed V and J ends, which lost 4 bases and 0 bases, there was a span of 9 bases. Germline CDR1 and CDR2: WSHSY and SAAADI.

The V gene is TRBV5-1, the J gene TRBJ2-7, with TRBD1 matching over 9 bases. The trim removed 4 bases at V and 6 bases at J, leaving 11 bases unmatched. In germline, CDR1 is SGHRS, CDR2 YFSETQ. This CDR3 is 15 amino acids long. The CDR3 DNA reads as TGCGCCAGCAGCCCAACCGGGACAGGGATAGGCGAGCAGTACTTC. Translation: CASSPTGTGIGEQYF.

The chain uses TRBV28 and TRBJ2-7; D is possibly TRBD2 (6 bases). Trimming removed 5 bases from V and 1 base from J, with 12 bases in between. The length of the CDR3 is 14 residues. Germline V gene sequence: CDR1 MDHEN, CDR2 SYDVKM. The CDR3 DNA reads TGTGCCAGCAGTCGGACTACAATTTCCTACGAGCAGTACTTC. Protein product: CASSRTTISYEQYF.

CDR3 DNA sequence: TGTGCCAGCAGTTTAGAGCGGGGCAATGAGCAGTTCTTC. Its translation: CASSLERGNEQFF. The V gene is TRBV27, the J gene TRBJ2-1, with 7 bases identical to TRBD2. Looked up from germline, CDR1 is MNHEY and CDR2 is SMNVEV (reference sequence). This CDR3 is built from 13 residues. The V and J ends lost 2 bases and 6 bases, in that order; junction bases with no gene match: 1.

The gene calls are TRBV27 and TRBJ1-3; D is perhaps TRBD1 (6 bases). V was pared by 7 bases and J by 2 bases, with 9 bases between. CDR1 is MNHEY and CDR2 is SMNVEV in the germline V gene (reference sequence). The CDR3 consists of 13 residues. The CDR3 here is CASTTGTGNTIYF. The CDR3 region has the DNA TGTGCCAGCACAACAGGGACTGGAAACACCATATATTTT.

The rearrangement links TRBV9 to TRBJ2-1; possible D gene TRBD2, 5 bases. Germline V gives CDR1 SGDLS, CDR2 YYNGEE. This CDR3 spans 17 amino acids. Trimming removed 4 bases at V and 3 bases at J, with 20 bases between. The CDR3 DNA sequence: TGTGCCAGCAGCCCTAGCCCCACAGCGCACTTCTACAATGAGCAGTTCTTC. As protein: CASSPSPTAHFYNEQFF.

This chain uses TRBV6-1 with TRBJ1-3; D is perhaps TRBD1 (6 bases). From germline, CDR1 is MNHNS and CDR2 SASEGT. The V end was cut by 4 bases, the J end by 4 bases, with 20 bases between. The CDR3 length is 17 residues. Here the CDR3 reads CASSGRGPGYTGNTIYF. As DNA, the CDR3 is TGTGCCAGCAGTGGCAGGGGTCCCGGTTATACCGGAAACACCATATATTTT.